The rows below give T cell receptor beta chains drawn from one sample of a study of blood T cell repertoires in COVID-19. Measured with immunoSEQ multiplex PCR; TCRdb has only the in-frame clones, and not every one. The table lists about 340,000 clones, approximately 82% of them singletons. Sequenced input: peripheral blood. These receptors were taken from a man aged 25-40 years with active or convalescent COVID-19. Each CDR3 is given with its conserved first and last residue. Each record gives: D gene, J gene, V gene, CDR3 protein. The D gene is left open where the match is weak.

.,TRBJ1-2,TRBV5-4,CASSIFGAYGYTF
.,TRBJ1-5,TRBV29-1,CSYREGDQPQHF
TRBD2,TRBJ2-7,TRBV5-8,CASSLASGGPYEQYF
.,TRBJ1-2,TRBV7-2,CASSRAGYGYTF
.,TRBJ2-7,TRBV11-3,CASSQDYPGLEQYF
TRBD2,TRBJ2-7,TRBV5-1,CASSLALAGGSYEQYF
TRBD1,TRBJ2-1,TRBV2,CASSPFNQPGQGQNRLLNEQFF
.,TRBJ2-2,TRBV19,CASSISQGGGELFF
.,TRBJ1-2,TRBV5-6,CASSFPGTIYYTF
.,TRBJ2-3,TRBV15,CATSRDPPDTQYF
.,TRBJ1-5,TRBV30,CAWSVPRDYQPQHF
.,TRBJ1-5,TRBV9,CASSVEGGPNQPQHF
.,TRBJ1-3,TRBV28,CASSPGLTSGNTIYF
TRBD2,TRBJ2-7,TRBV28,CASSLAGASEQYF
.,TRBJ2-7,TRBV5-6,CASSQAGSYEQYF
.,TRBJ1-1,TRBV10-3,CAISESGAEAFF
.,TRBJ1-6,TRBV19,CASKVGSSYNSPLHF
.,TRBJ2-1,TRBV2,CATHTGSSYNEQFF
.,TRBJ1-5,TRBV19,CASRRAGLSNQPQHF
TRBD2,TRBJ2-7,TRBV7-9,CASSSLSGRAVYEQYF
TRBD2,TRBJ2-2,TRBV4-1,CASRDPGLASHTGELFF
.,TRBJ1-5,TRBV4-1,CASSQTGSNQPQHF
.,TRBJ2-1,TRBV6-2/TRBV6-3,CASSQPLESHNEQFF
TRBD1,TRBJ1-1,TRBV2,CASSYSGTGRFMNTEAFF
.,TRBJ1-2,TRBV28,CASSFRGFWGYTF
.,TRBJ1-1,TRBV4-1,CASSQGTKSRLTFF
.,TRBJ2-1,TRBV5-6,CASSLAYVDEQFF
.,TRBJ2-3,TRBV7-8,CASSPDSYTQYF
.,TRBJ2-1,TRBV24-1,CATSAVGQLRGLQFF
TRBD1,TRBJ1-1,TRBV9,CASSPRTGRNTEAFF
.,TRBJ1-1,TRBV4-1,CASSLRGGVNTEAFF
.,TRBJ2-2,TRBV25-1,CASSEGRAGELFF
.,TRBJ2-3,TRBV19,CASSIAYRDTQYF
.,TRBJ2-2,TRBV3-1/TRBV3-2,CASSPDITGELFF
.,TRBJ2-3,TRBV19,CASSIGGASRRTDTQYF
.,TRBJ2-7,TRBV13,CASSRLRQASAEQYF
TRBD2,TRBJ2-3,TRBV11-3,CASSLGASGGTDTQYF
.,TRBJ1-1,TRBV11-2,CASSLGPGRSTEAFF
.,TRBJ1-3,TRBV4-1,CASSQDVQASSGNTIYF
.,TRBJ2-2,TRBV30,CAWSVPAKGELFF
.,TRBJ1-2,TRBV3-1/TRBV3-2,CASSQFGQSGGYTF
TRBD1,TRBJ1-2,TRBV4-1,CASSRTTGDYYGYTF
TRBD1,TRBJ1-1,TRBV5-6,CASSYRQGLTAEAFF
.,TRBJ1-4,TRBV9,CASSPREQTNEKLFF
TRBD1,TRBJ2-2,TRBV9,CASSAMTGESMELFF
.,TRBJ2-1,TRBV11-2,CASSLNRVGGNEQFF
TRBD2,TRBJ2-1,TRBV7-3,CASSLGLALSGYNEQFF
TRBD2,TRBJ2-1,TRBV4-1,CASSSHRLATESGNEQFF
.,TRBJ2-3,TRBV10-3,CAITGTSTDTQYF
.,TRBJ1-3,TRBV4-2,CASSRPGSSGNTIYF